The clone carrying this T cell receptor beta chain occurred many times. What it binds is not known. These data belong to a study of T cell repertoires in cytomegalovirus infection. Study-wide context: Public TCR beta signatures indicated both CMV infection and matching HLA type. Study observations and caveats: Cumulative frequency (of public TCR beta family members) identified carriers of CMV plus the relevant HLA.

TCRdb reprocessed the reads with MiXCR, giving one entry per CDR3 protein. Seen here are some 220,000 distinct CDR3 sequences, around 6.2% observed once, and the top ten hold less than 7.5%. This sequence was found in a human donor in good health (CMV status not recorded). Some clones in this sample may be carry-over from other donors' samples. The sequencing sample was made of PBMCs.

The CDR3 region is CSAPSEGFYGYTF. The CDR3, as DNA: TGCAGTGCTCCATCGGAGGGGTTCTATGGCTACACCTTC. V is TRBV20-1 and J is TRBJ1-2; possibly TRBD1 for D (5 bases). V lost 5 bases, J lost 4 bases, and 14 bases lay in between. CDR1 DFQATT and CDR2 SNEGSKA come from the germline V gene (reference sequence). This CDR3 is 13 amino acids long.